The 20 T cell receptor beta chains listed next were all sequenced from one sample in a study of cytomegalovirus exposure and HLA in healthy donors. Primers for the PCR totalled 60 Vbeta and 13 Jbeta. Assay used: immunoSEQ multiplex PCR; TCRdb lists only in-frame clones, some missing. Of roughly 200,000 clones detected, over 75% appear once; the ten largest clones hold less than 3.5%. Sequencing was done on a sample of PBMCs. Every receptor here comes from a woman in her twenties or thirties in good health and CMV-seronegative.

This rearrangement joins TRBV7-6 to TRBJ1-2; 8 nucleotides line up with TRBD1. Germline V gene lookup returns CDR1 SGHVS and CDR2 FNYEAQ. CDR3 length: 15 residues. J gave up 0 bases and V 3 bases, and 3 bases lay outside the gene matches. The CDR3 spells CASSLWTGSNYGYTF. The CDR3 DNA reads TGTGCCAGCAGCTTGTGGACAGGGTCTAACTATGGCTACACCTTC.

The rearrangement links TRBV7-9 to TRBJ1-1; TRBD1 matches at 8 bases. This CDR3 comprises 14 residues. With 5 bases clipped from V and 2 bases from J, the junction kept 4 bases outside the gene matches. The germline V gene has CDR1 SEHNR and CDR2 FQNEAQ (reference sequence). Here the CDR3 DNA reads TGTGCCAGCAGCCCACAGGGGGTCAACACTGAAGCTTTCTTT. Protein sequence: CASSPQGVNTEAFF.

This clone was seen just once. The chain carries TRBV6-5 and TRBJ2-6; D gene unclear. V was clipped by 2 bases and J by 0 bases, with 5 bases between them. The CDR3 has 15 amino acids. Per germline, CDR1 MNHEY and CDR2 SVGAGI. This CDR3 is CASSYVLSGANVLTF. The CDR3 DNA reads TGTGCCAGCAGTTACGTACTCTCTGGGGCCAACGTCCTGACTTTC.

This sequence joins TRBV10-3 and TRBJ2-5; no clear D. Germline V gives CDR1 ENHRY, CDR2 SYGVKD. The CDR3 runs to 12 residues. With 5 bases removed from V and 2 bases from J, the gap between germline ends came to 6 bases. CDR3 DNA: TGTGCCATCAGTTCTAGTCAAGAGACCCAGTACTTC. Translation gives CAISSSQETQYF.

V and J are TRBV6-1 and TRBJ2-5; TRBD2 agrees at 8 bases. Germline values: CDR1 MNHNS, CDR2 SASEGT. Trimming removed 0 bases from V and 4 bases from J; junction bases left unmatched: 4. CDR3 length: 15 amino acids. In DNA, the CDR3 is TGTGCCAGCAGTGAAGCCGGGACTAGGAGAGAGACCCAGTACTTC. Its translation: CASSEAGTRRETQYF.

Only a few counts were recorded for this clone. The V gene is TRBV11-2, the J gene TRBJ1-1, with a weak D call TRBD1 (6 bases). This CDR3 has 17 residues. The V gene lost 5 bases and the J gene lost 1 base, with 20 bases spanning the gap. Germline CDR1 and CDR2: SGHAT and FQNNGV. The CDR3 DNA sequence: TGTGCCAGCAGCCAGTCGGGGTGGGGGCGCGAGAACACTGAAGCTTTCTTT. This codes for CASSQSGWGRENTEAFF.

This clone came up a few times. The chain carries TRBV9 and TRBJ1-3, with 8 bases identical to TRBD1. There are 15 residues in the CDR3. J was trimmed by 4 bases and V by 4 bases; bases with no gene match: 7. From germline, CDR1 is SGDLS and CDR2 YYNGEE. DNA for the CDR3: TGTGCCAGCAGCATAGACAGGGGTTGGGGAAACACCATATATTTT. Residues: CASSIDRGWGNTIYF.

The chain employs TRBV4-2 and TRBJ1-1; 11 positions match TRBD1. Trimming took 6 bases from V and 5 from J; bases not matched to a gene: 5. Germline-derived CDR1 and CDR2 are LGHNA and YNFKEQ. The CDR3 is 14 residues long. The CDR3 region has the DNA TGTGCCAGCAGGGCAGGACAGGGGGCAACTGAAGCTTTCTTT. It specifies CASRAGQGATEAFF.

This clone was seen once. J is TRBJ1-5 and V is TRBV6-1; tentative D call: TRBD1 (6 bases). V lost 6 bases and J lost 7, with 16 bases in between. The CDR3 is made up of 14 amino acids. Germline CDR1 reads MNHNS; CDR2 reads SASEGT. CDR3 in amino acids: CASRSRGAEQPQHF. Written as DNA, the CDR3 is TGTGCCAGCAGGTCTCGGGGGGCGGAACAGCCCCAGCATTTT.

The chain carries TRBV5-1 and TRBJ1-1, with D possibly being TRBD1 (5 bases). This CDR3 region has 14 residues. Deletions cut 7 bases from V and 2 bases from J, with 15 bases between. Germline-derived CDR1 and CDR2 are SGHRS and YFSETQ. The DNA of the CDR3 is TGCGCCAGCTCCCTCTTACAGGTAAACACTGAAGCTTTCTTT. Protein sequence: CASSLLQVNTEAFF.

The V and J genes are TRBV23-1 and TRBJ2-7; 9 bases map to TRBD1. TRBV23-1 is filed as an ORF, its function uncertain. The CDR3 is 19 residues long. The J segment lost 0 bases and the V segment lost 7 bases, leaving 19 bases of the junction unmatched. This CDR3 reads CASTIPEGQGLCASYEQYF. In nucleotides, the CDR3 is TGCGCCAGCACCATCCCCGAGGGACAGGGACTCTGCGCCTCCTACGAGCAGTACTTC.

The chain is built from TRBV6-5 and TRBJ1-5, with 8 bases matching TRBD1. Trimming at V came to 0 bases and at J to 4 bases, leaving 2 bases not matched to a gene. This CDR3 has 15 amino acids. From germline, CDR1 is MNHEY and CDR2 SVGAGI. This CDR3 reads CASSYSRTGNQPQHF. CDR3 bases: TGTGCCAGCAGTTACTCCCGGACAGGGAATCAGCCCCAGCATTTT.

The rearrangement links TRBV6-1 to TRBJ1-2; 9 nucleotides agree with TRBD1. Germline V lookup: CDR1 MNHNS, CDR2 SASEGT. CDR3 size: 14 residues. With 4 bases clipped from V and 9 bases from J, the junction kept 9 bases outside the gene matches. The CDR3 loop reads CASSGQGGQGSYTF. The CDR3 DNA reads as TGTGCCAGCAGTGGACAGGGGGGGCAAGGAAGCTACACCTTC.

The chain recombines TRBV6-5 with TRBJ1-1; 7 nucleotides match TRBD1. Per germline, CDR1 MNHEY and CDR2 SVGAGI. After removal of 2 bases from V and 4 bases from J, the junction contained 7 bases not matched to a gene. This CDR3 is 15 amino acids long. Written as DNA, the CDR3 is TGTGCCAGCAGTTACACCTACAGGGGCGGCACTGAAGCTTTCTTT. This translates into CASSYTYRGGTEAFF.

The chain is built from TRBV5-1 and TRBJ1-1; 9 bases are a match to TRBD1. The CDR3 extends over 15 amino acids. J gave up 7 bases and V 7 bases, and 14 bases lay outside the gene matches. From germline, CDR1 is SGHRS and CDR2 YFSETQ. The CDR3, as DNA: TGCGCCAGCGAGGGTAACACAGGGGGCCAGGGTGAAGCTTTCTTT. Translation gives CASEGNTGGQGEAFF.

This clone has just a few counts. J is TRBJ2-6 and V is TRBV27; 9 nucleotides align to TRBD1. There are 18 residues in the CDR3. J was trimmed by 4 bases and V by 0 bases; bases with no gene match: 7. Germline CDR1 reads MNHEY; CDR2 reads SMNVEV (reference sequence). The CDR3 sequence: CASSLSGQGSGGANVLTF. The CDR3, as DNA: TGTGCCAGCAGTTTATCGGGACAGGGCTCAGGGGGGGCCAACGTCCTGACTTTC.

CDR3 in DNA: TGTGCCAGCAGTTTTTGGGGGGGGAACTATGGCTACACCTTC. Amino acid sequence: CASSFWGGNYGYTF. The chain carries TRBV27 and TRBJ1-2; D might be TRBD1 (5 bases). V was shortened by 3 bases and J by 2 bases, with 10 bases between the two germline ends. CDR3 length equals 14 residues. CDR1 and CDR2 (germline): MNHEY, SMNVEV (reference sequence).

The gene calls are TRBV18 and TRBJ2-7; possible D gene TRBD1, 5 bases. The V gene lost 6 bases and the J gene lost 3 bases, with 15 bases spanning the gap. This CDR3 is 14 amino acids long. In germline, CDR1 is KGHSH, CDR2 LQKENI. CDR3 sequence (DNA): TGTGCCAGCTCCTCCAAGGGGCGTGACTACGAGCAGTACTTC. It yields the protein CASSSKGRDYEQYF.

About this clone itself: Relative to the germline gene, one junction end is altered; a read error may explain this. The rearrangement links TRBV6-4 to TRBJ1-6; 8 nucleotides agree with TRBD1. This CDR3 has 14 residues. Per the germline V gene, CDR1 is MRHNA and CDR2 is SNTAGT. The CDR3 loop reads CASSYSTGVSPLHF. For the CDR3, the DNA is TGTGCCAGCAGTTACTCGACAGGGGTATCACCCCTCCACTTT.

V is TRBV4-1 and J is TRBJ2-3; TRBD2 matches 9 bases. Unmatched junction bases numbered 9, after V lost 1 base and J lost 4 bases. Germline V gene lookup returns CDR1 MGHRA and CDR2 YSYEKL. The CDR3 consists of 17 residues. CDR3 region: CASSQGGGADGADTQYF. CDR3 nucleotide sequence: TGCGCCAGCAGCCAAGGCGGGGGGGCCGATGGCGCAGATACGCAGTATTTT.